The 26 T cell receptor beta chains reported below all come from one sample, sequenced in a study of blood T cell repertoires in COVID-19. Produced via immunoSEQ multiplex PCR; TCRdb's table is partial and in-frame only. The data hold a few hundred thousand clones, with about 89% observed a single time. The sequencing input was PBMCs or T cells enriched from blood (not recorded which). These receptors all come from a woman in her thirties who had recovered from COVID-19.

V is TRBV5-1 and J is TRBJ1-1; 7 bases line up with TRBD1. Germline-derived CDR1 and CDR2 are SGHRS and YFSETQ. V gave up 8 bases and J gave up 1 base; unmatched junction bases: 8. The CDR3 is 14 amino acids. The CDR3 sequence: CASTRDRSNTEAFF. The CDR3 nucleotides are TGCGCCAGTACCCGGGACAGATCGAACACTGAAGCTTTCTTT.

The chain's CDR3 is CASKPSSGRFAGELFF. The CDR3 region has the DNA TGTGCCAGTAAACCCTCTAGCGGGAGGTTCGCCGGGGAGCTGTTTTTT. V is TRBV2 and J is TRBJ2-2; TRBD2 aligns across 11 bases. Germline CDR1 is SNHLY and CDR2 is FYNNEI. This CDR3 comprises 16 residues. V trimming: 9 bases; J trimming: 6 bases; junction bases outside the gene matches: 12.

V is TRBV10-1 and J is TRBJ2-1, with 11 bases that match TRBD2. The CDR3 spans 17 residues. CDR1 WNHNN and CDR2 SYGVQD come from the germline V gene (reference sequence). V shed 8 bases and J 4 bases; nucleotides not matched to a gene: 13. Written as DNA, the CDR3 is TGCGCCAGCCCCCCCCGAGCTAGCGGGGGGCTATACAATGAGCAGTTCTTC. Translation gives CASPPRASGGLYNEQFF.

The chain recombines TRBV7-9 with TRBJ2-3; 9 nucleotides line up with TRBD1. With V trimmed by 5 bases and J by 2 bases, 8 bases remained unmatched. Germline lookup yields CDR1 SEHNR and CDR2 FQNEAQ (reference sequence). The CDR3 sequence is 16 residues long. The CDR3 protein is CASSRGTGSITDTQYF. As DNA, the CDR3 is TGTGCCAGCAGCCGAGGGACAGGGTCGATCACAGATACGCAGTATTTT.

The rearrangement uses TRBV18 and TRBJ2-1; 11 positions agree with TRBD2. The CDR3 covers 13 residues. The germline V gene encodes CDR1 KGHSH and CDR2 LQKENI. The ends lost 6 bases at V and 5 bases at J; junction bases unmatched: 0. This CDR3 is CASSTSGNNEQFF. The CDR3 nucleotides read TGTGCCAGCTCGACTAGCGGGAACAATGAGCAGTTCTTC.

The chain uses TRBV4-3 and TRBJ1-5, with TRBD1 matching over 7 bases. The CDR3 totals 16 residues. The V gene end was trimmed by 0 bases and the J gene end by 11 bases; junction bases not matched to a gene: 13. Germline V lookup: CDR1 LGHNA, CDR2 YSLEER. DNA of the CDR3: TGCGCCAGCAGCCAAGATATGGGGGACAGACTTGGGTCCCAGCATTTT. Its translation is CASSQDMGDRLGSQHF.

V usage is TRBV18 and J usage is TRBJ1-6; unclear D gene. V shed 3 bases and J shed 11 bases, with 17 bases lying between them. This CDR3 has 15 amino acids. From germline, CDR1 is KGHSH and CDR2 LQKENI. The CDR3 loop is CASSPAISELPPLHF. CDR3 bases: TGTGCCAGCTCACCCGCGATCTCCGAATTGCCACCCCTCCACTTT.

The gene calls are TRBV3-1 (or the pseudogene TRBV3-2) and TRBJ2-3; D call uncertain. Germline lookup yields CDR1 LGHDT and CDR2 YNNKEL (reference sequence). V was trimmed by 4 bases and J by 2 bases, leaving 13 bases between them. This CDR3 has 15 residues. CDR3 residues: CASSPSVRSTDTQYF. CDR3 nucleotide sequence: TGTGCCAGCAGCCCGTCAGTGAGGTCCACAGATACGCAGTATTTT.

A word on this clone: The sample has other DNA sequences that encode this CDR3 too. The chain recombines TRBV27 with TRBJ1-2; 10 positions agree with TRBD1. Germline CDR1 MNHEY, CDR2 SMNVEV (reference sequence). J was trimmed by 5 bases and V by 4 bases; bases with no gene match: 4. The CDR3 extends over 14 amino acids. The CDR3 sequence is CASSSTGGRYGYTF. CDR3 DNA: TGTGCCAGCAGTTCGACAGGGGGCAGGTATGGCTACACCTTC.

The chain couples TRBV9 to TRBJ1-2; maybe TRBD1 (6 bases). Trimming cost V 3 bases and J 8 bases, with 17 bases left between them. CDR1 is SGDLS, CDR2 YYNGEE, per germline. This CDR3 contains 14 residues. The CDR3 DNA reads as TGTGCCAGCAGCGCACGGACAGTTAGTAGGGGCTACACCTTC. Amino acid sequence: CASSARTVSRGYTF.

The V and J genes are TRBV30 and TRBJ2-1; 14 positions agree with TRBD2. V gave up 4 bases and J gave up 6 bases; unmatched junction bases: 5. Germline CDR1 and CDR2: GTSNPN and SVGIG (reference sequence). This CDR3 is built from 15 residues. CDR3: CAWTPGTSGSNEQFF. In DNA form, the CDR3 reads TGTGCCTGGACCCCCGGGACTAGCGGGAGCAATGAGCAGTTCTTC.

J is TRBJ1-4 and V is TRBV27; a possible D gene is TRBD1 (5 bases). The CDR3 spans 16 residues. Trimming removed 5 bases at V and 8 bases at J, with 21 bases between. Germline-derived CDR1 and CDR2 are MNHEY and SMNVEV (reference sequence). The CDR3 nucleotides are TGTGCCAGCAGTCCCGAGCCAGGGTATCCTTGGGAAAAACTGTTTTTT. Protein: CASSPEPGYPWEKLFF.

This clone occurred once. V gene TRBV7-3 combines with J gene TRBJ2-3, with D possibly matching TRBD2 (6 bases). Per the germline V gene, CDR1 is SGHTA and CDR2 is FQGTGA. This CDR3 contains 14 residues. The V gene lost 6 bases and the J gene lost 6 bases, with 16 bases spanning the gap. CDR3 residues: CASRTTAAGDTQYF. In nucleotides, the CDR3 is TGTGCCAGCAGAACGACGGCGGCGGGGGATACGCAGTATTTT.

The chain combines TRBV29-1 with TRBJ1-1; the D is unclear. Per germline, CDR1 SQVTM and CDR2 ANQGSEA. The V gene lost 6 bases and the J gene lost 0 bases, with 8 bases spanning the gap. The CDR3 runs 12 residues. Here the CDR3 reads CSVRGMNTEAFF. In DNA form, the CDR3 reads TGCAGCGTCCGGGGTATGAACACTGAAGCTTTCTTT.

This clone was observed once. The gene calls are TRBV19 and TRBJ1-2; TRBD1 agrees at 8 bases. The germline V gene has CDR1 LNHDA and CDR2 SQIVND (reference sequence). V dropped 6 bases and J dropped 2; count of bases not matched to a gene: 5. The CDR3 is 14 residues long. The CDR3 loop reads CASRPGTGNYGYTF. CDR3 DNA sequence: TGTGCCAGTAGGCCTGGGACAGGAAACTATGGCTACACCTTC.

The V gene is TRBV7-9, the J gene TRBJ2-1, with 8 nucleotides matching TRBD2. CDR3 length: 15 residues. Germline V CDR1 and CDR2: SEHNR, FQNEAQ (reference sequence). J gave up 7 bases and V 2 bases, and 7 bases lay outside the gene matches. The CDR3: CASSLSSGSRNEQFF. CDR3 DNA sequence: TGTGCCAGCAGCTTATCGAGCGGGAGTAGGAATGAGCAGTTCTTC.

The V and J genes are TRBV28 and TRBJ2-7, with 8 bases identical to TRBD1. The V and J ends lost 5 bases and 5 bases, in that order; junction bases with no gene match: 5. The CDR3 extends over 13 amino acids. Per the germline V gene, CDR1 is MDHEN and CDR2 is SYDVKM. The CDR3 region is CASSRTGYNEQYF. CDR3 bases: TGTGCCAGCAGTCGGACAGGGTACAACGAGCAGTACTTC.

J is TRBJ2-2 and V is TRBV5-1; TRBD1 matches at 8 bases. The length of the CDR3 is 15 residues. Germline CDR1 SGHRS, CDR2 YFSETQ. With V trimmed by 1 base and J by 7 bases, 6 bases remained unmatched. In DNA, the CDR3 is TGCGCCAGCAGCTTGTCGACAGGGGCGGACGGGGAGCTGTTTTTT. Protein sequence: CASSLSTGADGELFF. The whole variable domain, remainder taken from reference TRBV5-1 and TRBJ2-2, is KAGVTQTPRYLIKTRGQQVTLSCSPISGHRSVSWYQQTPGQGLQFLFEYFSETQRNKGNFPGRFSGRQFSNSRSEMNVSTLELGDSALYLCASSLSTGADGELFFGEGSRLTVL.

This chain joins TRBV18 and TRBJ2-1; 9 nucleotides agree with TRBD2. This CDR3 is built from 14 residues. The J segment lost 7 bases and the V segment lost 3 bases, leaving 4 bases of the junction unmatched. In germline, CDR1 is KGHSH, CDR2 LQKENI. The CDR3 sequence: CASSPDGLANEQFF. CDR3 DNA sequence: TGTGCCAGCTCACCCGACGGACTAGCGAATGAGCAGTTCTTC.

This clone has more than one count but fewer than ten. V and J are TRBV4-3 and TRBJ1-2; no clear D. V dropped 4 bases and J dropped 4 bases, with 13 bases sitting between them. The CDR3 is 14 residues long. CDR1 is LGHNA and CDR2 is YSLEER in the germline V gene. CDR3 coding DNA: TGCGCCAGCAGCCGGGAAAGAGGGAGCTATGGCTACACCTTC. It yields the protein CASSRERGSYGYTF.

The chain joins TRBV5-5 to TRBJ2-3, with 8 bases aligning to TRBD2. CDR1 and CDR2 from the germline V gene are SGHKS and YYEKEE (reference sequence). The CDR3 length is 15 residues. Losses at the gene ends were 6 bases for V and 6 bases for J; bases not matched to a gene: 12. CDR3 in amino acids: CASTPQPGLGDTQYF. In DNA form, the CDR3 reads TGTGCCAGCACCCCGCAACCGGGACTAGGGGATACGCAGTATTTT. Filled out from reference TRBV5-5 and TRBJ2-3, the complete variable domain reads DAGVTQSPTHLIKTRGQQVTLRCSPISGHKSVSWYQQVLGQGPQFIFQYYEKEERGRGNFPDRFSARQFPNYSSELNVNALLLGDSALYLCASTPQPGLGDTQYFGPGTRLTVL.

V usage is TRBV6-2 or TRBV6-3 and J usage is TRBJ2-1; D may be TRBD2 (6 bases). The CDR3 has 13 residues. V lost 7 bases and J 6 bases, leaving 13 bases between the germline ends. Germline-derived CDR1 and CDR2 are MNHEY and SVGEGT. In nucleotides, the CDR3 is TGTGCCAGCACCCCGGGACTGTTCAATGAGCAGTTCTTC. This gives the protein CASTPGLFNEQFF.

The rearrangement links TRBV27 to TRBJ2-7; 7 positions agree with TRBD1. CDR1 MNHEY and CDR2 SMNVEV come from the germline V gene (reference sequence). The CDR3 totals 13 residues. With 5 bases clipped from V and 3 bases from J, the junction kept 4 bases outside the gene matches. The CDR3 sequence: CASSGTVHYEQYF. The CDR3 nucleotides are TGTGCCAGCAGTGGGACAGTCCACTACGAGCAGTACTTC.

This chain uses TRBV5-1 with TRBJ2-1, with D perhaps TRBD2 (5 bases). This CDR3 spans 16 amino acids. The V end lost 4 bases, the J end lost 7 bases, and 21 bases lay between the germline ends. Germline V lookup: CDR1 SGHRS, CDR2 YFSETQ. The CDR3 reads CASSPPGLTTGNEQFF. CDR3 bases: TGCGCCAGCAGCCCCCCCGGGCTTACAACGGGGAATGAGCAGTTCTTC.

This chain connects TRBV2 to TRBJ1-1; D is unresolved. There are 13 residues in the CDR3. V was cut by 7 bases and J by 11 bases, with 20 bases left in between. Germline CDR1 reads SNHLY; CDR2 reads FYNNEI. CDR3 nucleotides: TGTGCCAGCACCCCGGAGGCAGACGTTGAGGCTTTCTTT. It translates to CASTPEADVEAFF.

This clone was seen only once. The J gene is TRBJ1-1, the V gene TRBV18; 8 positions agree with TRBD1. V was clipped by 4 bases and J by 1 base; unmatched bases: 17. This CDR3 has 19 amino acids. Germline values: CDR1 KGHSH, CDR2 LQKENI. Written as DNA, the CDR3 is TGTGCCAGCTCACGATCCACCAAGAGACAGGGGACTTCGAACACTGAAGCTTTCTTT. As protein: CASSRSTKRQGTSNTEAFF.